This is a list of T cell receptor beta chains from one sample in a study of blood T cell repertoires in COVID-19. Profiled with immunoSEQ multiplex PCR; TCRdb holds only in-frame clones, not every one. The data show over 130,000 clones, 65% to 85% seen once. What was sequenced was peripheral blood. These receptors were obtained from a human donor in a cohort sampled during active COVID-19. Both conserved end residues are part of each CDR3. A D gene is named only where the DNA matches it firmly. A clone size is listed for some rows: how often the clone was seen (once, few, many), or a class if it is expanded.

D gene: NA; J gene: TRBJ2-4; clone size: NA; V gene: TRBV19; CDR3 DNA: TGTGCCAGTACCCACGGGGGTGGCCTAAACATTCAGTACTTC; CDR3 protein: CASTHGGGLNIQYF
D gene: NA; J gene: TRBJ2-7; clone size: NA; V gene: TRBV2; CDR3 DNA: TGTGCCAGCAGTGAAGGACTAGTGGTCTCCTACGAGCAGTACTTC; CDR3 protein: CASSEGLVVSYEQYF
D gene: TRBD1; J gene: TRBJ1-4; clone size: NA; V gene: TRBV3-1/TRBV3-2; CDR3 DNA: TGTGCCAGCAGCCAGGGACAGGGGGCAGGTCCGCTGTTTTTT; CDR3 protein: CASSQGQGAGPLFF
D gene: TRBD1; J gene: TRBJ1-1; clone size: NA; V gene: TRBV7-9; CDR3 DNA: TGTGCCAGCAGCGCACAGGGGGCAGGAGGCACTGAAGCTTTCTTT; CDR3 protein: CASSAQGAGGTEAFF
D gene: NA; J gene: TRBJ1-1; clone size: NA; V gene: TRBV5-1; CDR3 DNA: TGCGCCAGCAGCAGGCGGGGGGGAACTGAAGCTTTCTTT; CDR3 protein: CASSRRGGTEAFF
D gene: NA; J gene: TRBJ2-1; clone size: NA; V gene: TRBV5-1; CDR3 DNA: TGCGCCAGCAGCTTACATACAAAGACTGGGAGCTCCTACAATGAGCAGTTCTTC; CDR3 protein: CASSLHTKTGSSYNEQFF
D gene: NA; J gene: TRBJ1-5; clone size: NA; V gene: TRBV19; CDR3 DNA: TGTGCCAGTAGTATAGGTAGAGGGCCCAGCAATCAGCCCCAGCATTTT; CDR3 protein: CASSIGRGPSNQPQHF
D gene: NA; J gene: TRBJ1-5; clone size: NA; V gene: TRBV7-9; CDR3 DNA: TGTGCCAGCAGCTTAGACTCGCAGCCCCAGCATTTT; CDR3 protein: CASSLDSQPQHF
D gene: NA; J gene: TRBJ2-7; clone size: few; V gene: TRBV11-2; CDR3 DNA: TGTGCCAGCAGCTTAGGGGCAGGGATCTCCTACGAGCAGTACTTC; CDR3 protein: CASSLGAGISYEQYF
D gene: TRBD1; J gene: TRBJ2-2; clone size: NA; V gene: TRBV2; CDR3 DNA: TGTGCCAGCAACATGGACAGGGTAAACACCGGGGAGCTGTTTTTT; CDR3 protein: CASNMDRVNTGELFF
D gene: TRBD1; J gene: TRBJ1-2; clone size: NA; V gene: TRBV5-8; CDR3 DNA: TGTGCCAGCAGCCCCACCGGGACAGGCTTAAATGGCTACACCTTC; CDR3 protein: CASSPTGTGLNGYTF
D gene: TRBD1; J gene: TRBJ1-4; clone size: few; V gene: TRBV2; CDR3 DNA: TGTGCCAGCACGACAGGGGGCAGAAAACTGTTTTTT; CDR3 protein: CASTTGGRKLFF
D gene: NA; J gene: TRBJ2-5; clone size: once; V gene: TRBV19; CDR3 DNA: TGTGCCAGTAGTATCCGCGGGGAAGAGACCCAGTACTTC; CDR3 protein: CASSIRGEETQYF
D gene: NA; J gene: TRBJ2-1; clone size: NA; V gene: TRBV13; CDR3 DNA: TGTGCCAGCAGCCCCGGTTCCTACAATGAGCAGTTCTTC; CDR3 protein: CASSPGSYNEQFF
D gene: NA; J gene: TRBJ2-5; clone size: NA; V gene: TRBV9; CDR3 DNA: TGTGCCAGCAGCGCCCATTCCGGGGAGACCCAGTACTTC; CDR3 protein: CASSAHSGETQYF
D gene: NA; J gene: TRBJ2-1; clone size: few; V gene: TRBV29-1; CDR3 DNA: TGCAGCGTGGAGGGGCAGGGGGTCTACAATGAGCAGTTCTTC; CDR3 protein: CSVEGQGVYNEQFF
D gene: NA; J gene: TRBJ1-4; clone size: NA; V gene: TRBV7-9; CDR3 DNA: TGTGCCAGCAGCTTGGCAGATGAAAAACTGTTTTTT; CDR3 protein: CASSLADEKLFF
D gene: NA; J gene: TRBJ2-5; clone size: NA; V gene: TRBV11-2; CDR3 DNA: TGTGCCAGCAGCCCCATGACTTGGCAAGAGACCCAGTACTTC; CDR3 protein: CASSPMTWQETQYF
D gene: NA; J gene: TRBJ2-7; clone size: NA; V gene: TRBV27; CDR3 DNA: TGTGCCAGCAGTTCCTACCTGGACAGTTCCTACGAGCAGTACTTC; CDR3 protein: CASSSYLDSSYEQYF
D gene: NA; J gene: TRBJ1-1; clone size: NA; V gene: TRBV18; CDR3 DNA: TGTGCCAGCTCACCGCGATCCTCGAACACTGAAGCTTTCTTT; CDR3 protein: CASSPRSSNTEAFF
D gene: TRBD1; J gene: TRBJ1-1; clone size: NA; V gene: TRBV5-1; CDR3 DNA: TGCGCCAGCAGCTTGGCGACCGGGACAGGGCCGAACACTGAAGCTTTCTTT; CDR3 protein: CASSLATGTGPNTEAFF
D gene: TRBD1; J gene: TRBJ1-6; clone size: NA; V gene: TRBV23-1; CDR3 DNA: TGCGCCAGCAGTCTTCTCGACAGGGGAAATTCACCCCTCCACTTT; CDR3 protein: CASSLLDRGNSPLHF
D gene: NA; J gene: TRBJ1-2; clone size: few; V gene: TRBV10-3; CDR3 DNA: TGTGCCATCAGGCCGAGCCAGGATGGCTACACCTTC; CDR3 protein: CAIRPSQDGYTF
D gene: TRBD1; J gene: TRBJ1-5; clone size: NA; V gene: TRBV5-6; CDR3 DNA: TGTGCCAGCAGCTTGGGACAGGGCCAGCCCCAGCATTTT; CDR3 protein: CASSLGQGQPQHF
D gene: NA; J gene: TRBJ2-2; clone size: once; V gene: TRBV7-3; CDR3 DNA: TGTGCCAGCAGCTTAACCCCAGTTAACACCGGGGAGCTGTTTTTT; CDR3 protein: CASSLTPVNTGELFF
D gene: NA; J gene: TRBJ1-5; clone size: NA; V gene: TRBV6-1; CDR3 DNA: TGTGCCAGCAGTGAAGCGCTTCGGAATCAGCCCCAGCATTTT; CDR3 protein: CASSEALRNQPQHF
D gene: NA; J gene: TRBJ2-7; clone size: NA; V gene: TRBV14; CDR3 DNA: TGTGCCAGCAGCCAAGGTCGGCGGCAATTATACGAGCAGTACTTC; CDR3 protein: CASSQGRRQLYEQYF
D gene: TRBD2; J gene: TRBJ2-1; clone size: NA; V gene: TRBV28; CDR3 DNA: TGTGCCAGCGAATTTAGCGGGGGATGGGGCAATGAGCAGTTCTTC; CDR3 protein: CASEFSGGWGNEQFF
D gene: TRBD1; J gene: TRBJ1-1; clone size: NA; V gene: TRBV5-1; CDR3 DNA: TGCGCCAGCAGCCCGGGACAGCCGAACACTGAAGCTTTCTTT; CDR3 protein: CASSPGQPNTEAFF
D gene: NA; J gene: TRBJ1-4; clone size: few; V gene: TRBV2; CDR3 DNA: TGTGCCAGCAGGCGACAGCCTAATGAAAAACTGTTTTTT; CDR3 protein: CASRRQPNEKLFF
D gene: NA; J gene: TRBJ2-3; clone size: NA; V gene: TRBV19; CDR3 DNA: TGTGCCACCACAGGGTCAGCTAAACCAGATACGCAGTATTTT; CDR3 protein: CATTGSAKPDTQYF
D gene: NA; J gene: TRBJ1-1; clone size: NA; V gene: TRBV15; CDR3 DNA: TGTGCCACCAGCAGACCGGACACAGGGACTAACGCTTTCTTT; CDR3 protein: CATSRPDTGTNAFF
D gene: NA; J gene: TRBJ1-5; clone size: NA; V gene: TRBV7-9; CDR3 DNA: TGTGCCAGCAGCCGGGAGGCGCTTAGCAATCAGCCCCAGCATTTT; CDR3 protein: CASSREALSNQPQHF
D gene: NA; J gene: TRBJ1-2; clone size: NA; V gene: TRBV5-6; CDR3 DNA: TGTGCCAGCAGTCAGGACAGCTATGGCTACACCTTC; CDR3 protein: CASSQDSYGYTF
D gene: TRBD1; J gene: TRBJ2-3; clone size: NA; V gene: TRBV19; CDR3 DNA: TGTGCCACCACCCCGACAGGGATTCGAACAGATACGCAGTATTTT; CDR3 protein: CATTPTGIRTDTQYF
D gene: TRBD2; J gene: TRBJ2-5; clone size: NA; V gene: TRBV7-9; CDR3 DNA: TGTGCCAGCAGGAGGGGACTAGCGGGGGGGCCGAGGCAAGAGACCCAGTACTTC; CDR3 protein: CASRRGLAGGPRQETQYF
D gene: NA; J gene: TRBJ1-5; clone size: NA; V gene: TRBV25-1; CDR3 DNA: TGTGCCAGCAGTGAATCAGGGATCCACCAGCCCCAGCATTTT; CDR3 protein: CASSESGIHQPQHF
D gene: NA; J gene: TRBJ2-7; clone size: NA; V gene: TRBV18; CDR3 DNA: TGTGCCAGCTCACCACCCGAGCGGGCGACATCGGGTGAGCAGTACTTC; CDR3 protein: CASSPPERATSGEQYF
D gene: NA; J gene: TRBJ1-4; clone size: few; V gene: TRBV29-1; CDR3 DNA: TGCAGCGTTGAAAGCGCAACTAATGAAAAACTGTTTTTT; CDR3 protein: CSVESATNEKLFF
D gene: TRBD2; J gene: TRBJ2-3; clone size: NA; V gene: TRBV18; CDR3 DNA: TGTGCCAGCTCCCCCCCAGGCGGGGGAGCCACAGATACGCAGTATTTT; CDR3 protein: CASSPPGGGATDTQYF
D gene: TRBD1; J gene: TRBJ2-1; clone size: NA; V gene: TRBV9; CDR3 DNA: TGTGCCAGCAGCACGGGGACAGGACTTTTGAATGAGCAGTTCTTC; CDR3 protein: CASSTGTGLLNEQFF
D gene: TRBD1; J gene: TRBJ2-7; clone size: NA; V gene: TRBV6-8; CDR3 DNA: TGTGCCAGCAGACCCCCACTACCGGGACAGGGGGCTGGCGAGCAGTACTTC; CDR3 protein: CASRPPLPGQGAGEQYF
D gene: NA; J gene: TRBJ2-2; clone size: NA; V gene: TRBV5-1; CDR3 DNA: TGCGCCAGCAGCGGCTACTCGACTAACACCGGGGAGCTGTTTTTT; CDR3 protein: CASSGYSTNTGELFF
D gene: TRBD1; J gene: TRBJ2-1; clone size: NA; V gene: TRBV2; CDR3 DNA: TGTGCCAGCAGTGATGGGACAGTCGAGCAGTTCTTC; CDR3 protein: CASSDGTVEQFF
D gene: NA; J gene: TRBJ2-7; clone size: NA; V gene: TRBV27; CDR3 DNA: TGTGCCAGCAGTTTAAGTTCGCGGTACTACGAGCAGTACTTC; CDR3 protein: CASSLSSRYYEQYF
D gene: NA; J gene: TRBJ2-3; clone size: NA; V gene: TRBV7-2; CDR3 DNA: TGTGCCAGCAGCTTACTAGGGGCCTCGAGCACAGATACGCAGTATTTT; CDR3 protein: CASSLLGASSTDTQYF
D gene: NA; J gene: TRBJ1-5; clone size: NA; V gene: TRBV7-8; CDR3 DNA: TGTGCCAGCAGCTCCGACAGTCGCTACAATCAGCCCCAGCATTTT; CDR3 protein: CASSSDSRYNQPQHF
D gene: NA; J gene: TRBJ1-2; clone size: NA; V gene: TRBV25-1; CDR3 DNA: TGTGCCAGCAGTGAATATTATTCACGGGGCTACACCTTC; CDR3 protein: CASSEYYSRGYTF
D gene: NA; J gene: TRBJ2-7; clone size: NA; V gene: TRBV29-1; CDR3 DNA: TGCAGCGTTGGGTCTACCTCGTCCTACGAGCAGTACTTC; CDR3 protein: CSVGSTSSYEQYF
D gene: TRBD2; J gene: TRBJ2-2; clone size: NA; V gene: TRBV10-2; CDR3 DNA: TGCGCCAGCAGTGGGACTAGCGGGGGCCCGAGCACCGGGGAGCTGTTTTTT; CDR3 protein: CASSGTSGGPSTGELFF
D gene: NA; J gene: TRBJ1-2; clone size: NA; V gene: TRBV5-6; CDR3 DNA: TGTGCCAGCAGCTTGGTCGGCGGGCTAGACTATGGCTACACCTTC; CDR3 protein: CASSLVGGLDYGYTF
D gene: NA; J gene: TRBJ2-6; clone size: NA; V gene: TRBV18; CDR3 DNA: TGTGCCAGCTCACCTTGGACGGTGGGGGCGGAGATAAGCTCTGGGGCCAACGTCCTGACTTTC; CDR3 protein: CASSPWTVGAEISSGANVLTF
D gene: NA; J gene: TRBJ2-7; clone size: NA; V gene: TRBV6-6; CDR3 DNA: TGTGCCAGCAGTTACTCAGCCTTATCCTACGAGCAGTACTTC; CDR3 protein: CASSYSALSYEQYF
D gene: NA; J gene: TRBJ1-5; clone size: NA; V gene: TRBV4-1; CDR3 DNA: TGCGCCAGCAGCCAAGGCGGGGTCTCAATCAGTAGCAATCAGCCCCAGCATTTT; CDR3 protein: CASSQGGVSISSNQPQHF